This record covers a single T cell receptor (beta chain). A J-beta primer mix and a sample-barcoded 5' primer were used in a second PCR of about 7 to 12 cycles. One entry per CDR3 protein results from TCRdb running MiXCR on the 5' RACE reads. The sample has 900,000 to 950,000 distinct CDR3 sequences; almost 30% are singletons. These data originate in a study of blood T cells in healthy people across ages. A further study also used this sample, focusing on T cells of mothers and their children. That study adds: Mothers yielded over 8 million CDR3 reads, children several million each.

Source material: blood. The source of this sequence is a woman in her thirties or forties in good health.

The DNA of the CDR3 is TGTGCCAGCAGTGTGGCACGGAATTCACCCCTCCACTTT. Encoded protein: CASSVARNSPLHF. The rearrangement joins TRBV6-1 to TRBJ1-6; no definite D call. The CDR3 loop spans 13 amino acids. Germline V gives CDR1 MNHNS, CDR2 SASEGT. V was shortened by 4 bases and J by 7 bases, with 8 bases between the two germline ends.